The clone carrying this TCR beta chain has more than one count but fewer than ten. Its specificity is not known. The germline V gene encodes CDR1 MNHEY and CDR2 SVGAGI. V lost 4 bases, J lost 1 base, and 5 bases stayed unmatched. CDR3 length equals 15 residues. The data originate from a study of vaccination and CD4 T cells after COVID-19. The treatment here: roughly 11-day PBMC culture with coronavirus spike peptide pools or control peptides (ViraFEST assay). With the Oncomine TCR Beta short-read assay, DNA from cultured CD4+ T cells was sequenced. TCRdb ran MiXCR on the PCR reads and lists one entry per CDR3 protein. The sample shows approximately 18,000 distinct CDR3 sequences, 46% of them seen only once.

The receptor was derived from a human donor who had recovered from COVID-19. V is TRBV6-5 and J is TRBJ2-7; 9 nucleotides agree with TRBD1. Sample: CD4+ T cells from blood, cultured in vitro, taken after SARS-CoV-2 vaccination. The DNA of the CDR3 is TGTGCCAGCAGTTTTGGGACAGGGAATTCCTACGAGCAGTACTTC. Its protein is CASSFGTGNSYEQYF.